The present TCR beta chain was sequenced within a study of blood T cell repertoires in COVID-19. At the level of the study: Some COVID-19 samples were acute and others convalescent; all came from the United States, Italy and Spain.

Concerning this clone itself: The sample holds other DNA sequences that translate to the same CDR3.

The study drew participants aged about 18 to 90 years from 20 to 30 US areas. V gave up 0 bases and J gave up 5 bases, with 6 bases separating them. The germline V gene encodes CDR1 SGHRS and CDR2 YFSETQ. The CDR3 length is 13 residues. Original methodology: Estimation of nucleated cell counts relied on the amplification of reference gene primers. Clones were read by immunoSEQ multiplex PCR, and TCRdb kept only the in-frame ones, dropping some. V, J and clone size are taken as reported in that table, and D and trimming were inferred from the DNA itself. Here the sample spans about 270,000 clones, around 92% being singletons.

Sequenced sample: PBMCs or T cells enriched from blood (not recorded which). The receptor was derived from a woman aged 60-75 years who had recovered from COVID-19. The V call is TRBV5-1, the J call TRBJ1-5, with D hard to call. The CDR3 DNA reads TGCGCCAGCAGCTTGGTCCCTGATCAGCCCCAGCATTTT. It encodes CASSLVPDQPQHF.